These T cell receptor beta chains were read from a single sample in a study of CD8 T cells in ankylosing spondylitis. TCRdb re-called the 5' RACE reads with MiXCR, one entry per CDR3 protein. The sample has about 750,000 distinct CDR3 sequences; roughly 19% are singletons. Specimen: blood, either unsorted or a sorted T cell fraction (not recorded which). All receptors derive from a male donor with ankylosing spondylitis. Each CDR3 is given with its conserved first and last residue. The D gene is left open where the match is weak. Size values are once, few and many counts, or a class for expanded clones, and some rows have none.

v_call	j_call	clone_size	d_call	cdr3_aa	cdr3_nt
TRBV11-2	TRBJ2-7	NA	NA	CASSLLVTTYEQYF	TGTGCCAGCAGCTTATTGGTCACCACCTACGAGCAGTACTTC
TRBV27	TRBJ2-7	few	NA	CASRPYSGLSYEQYF	TGTGCCAGCCGACCCTACAGCGGACTATCCTACGAGCAGTACTTC
TRBV25-1	TRBJ2-7	few	NA	CASNRGSPPYEQYF	TGTGCCAGCAATAGGGGGAGCCCACCTTACGAGCAGTACTTC
TRBV20-1	TRBJ2-1	few	TRBD2	CSASMGLAEGDNEQFF	TGCAGTGCTAGTATGGGGCTAGCGGAGGGAGACAATGAGCAGTTCTTC
TRBV30	TRBJ2-1	NA	TRBD2	CARTSGSGDEQFF	TGTGCACGGACTAGCGGGAGTGGGGATGAGCAGTTCTTC
TRBV6-2/TRBV6-3	TRBJ2-1	NA	TRBD2	CASRPRRVPAGGVSGSYNEQFF	TGTGCCAGCAGACCCCGCAGGGTTCCAGCGGGAGGGGTGAGCGGATCCTACAATGAGCAGTTCTTC
TRBV27	TRBJ1-1	few	NA	CASSQGPRYTEAFF	TGTGCCAGCAGTCAGGGACCGAGATACACTGAAGCTTTCTTT
TRBV28	TRBJ2-6	many	NA	CASRSGANVLTF	TGTGCCAGCAGATCTGGGGCCAACGTCCTGACTTTC
TRBV5-1	TRBJ1-1	NA	NA	CAVEEDTEAFF	TGCGCCGTCGAGGAGGACACTGAAGCTTTCTTT
TRBV6-1	TRBJ2-3	many	TRBD1	CAGRTGTGRTDTQYF	TGTGCCGGGCGTACCGGGACAGGCCGCACAGATACGCAGTATTTT
TRBV6-2/TRBV6-3	TRBJ2-7	few	TRBD2	CASSYGTSAYEQYF	TGTGCCAGCAGTTACGGGACTAGCGCCTACGAGCAGTACTTC
TRBV4-3	TRBJ2-1	NA	NA	CASSQDLAEYNEQFF	TGCGCCAGCAGCCAAGACTTAGCAGAATACAATGAGCAGTTCTTC
TRBV6-5	TRBJ2-5	NA	NA	CASSYWGAEETQYF	TGTGCCAGCAGTTACTGGGGGGCGGAAGAGACCCAGTACTTC
TRBV7-9	TRBJ1-2	few	NA	CASSPHSETGYGYTF	TGTGCCAGCAGCCCTCACAGTGAGACAGGCTATGGCTACACCTTC
TRBV29-1	TRBJ2-7	few	TRBD1	CSVEDRESEQYF	TGCAGCGTTGAGGACAGGGAGTCCGAGCAGTACTTC
TRBV12-3/TRBV12-4	TRBJ2-7	NA	TRBD2	CASSLVLAGGEQYF	TGTGCCAGCAGTTTAGTACTAGCGGGGGGCGAGCAGTACTTC
TRBV7-9	TRBJ2-7	NA	NA	CASSFGGPTYEQYF	TGTGCCAGCAGTTTCGGGGGCCCAACCTACGAGCAGTACTTC
TRBV2	TRBJ2-1	NA	NA	CASSEEWGGQNEQFF	TGTGCCAGCAGTGAGGAGTGGGGGGGCCAGAATGAGCAGTTCTTC
TRBV12-3/TRBV12-4	TRBJ1-2	few	NA	CASSLERTELNYGYTF	TGTGCCAGCAGTTTAGAACGGACAGAACTTAACTATGGCTACACCTTC
TRBV10-3	TRBJ2-3	NA	NA	CAISEGRVTQYF	TGTGCCATCAGTGAGGGCCGGGTTACGCAGTATTTT
TRBV20-1	TRBJ1-5	many	TRBD1	CSARQGSSNQPQHF	TGCAGTGCTCGACAGGGGTCTAGCAATCAGCCCCAGCATTTT
TRBV6-2/TRBV6-3	TRBJ2-3	few	TRBD2	CASRHYDLAGPLTQYF	TGTGCCAGCAGGCACTACGACCTAGCGGGACCGCTTACGCAGTATTTT
TRBV4-1	TRBJ2-1	NA	NA	CASSQEARQSGEQFF	TGCGCCAGCAGCCAAGAGGCACGTCAGAGCGGTGAGCAGTTCTTC
TRBV20-1	TRBJ1-2	few	NA	CSARDVGRAVYGYTF	TGCAGTGCTAGAGATGTTGGCAGAGCCGTCTATGGCTACACCTTC
TRBV20-1	TRBJ2-1	few	NA	CSARDFGGVKGLNEQFF	TGCAGTGCTAGAGATTTCGGGGGCGTAAAGGGGTTGAATGAGCAGTTCTTC
TRBV4-3	TRBJ2-7	NA	TRBD1	CASSQEAGQGLYF	TGCGCCAGCAGCCAAGAGGCGGGACAGGGCCTGTACTTC
TRBV30	TRBJ1-2	NA	TRBD1	CAWTLTGHQDGYTF	TGTGCCTGGACCCTGACAGGGCATCAGGATGGCTACACCTTC
TRBV29-1	TRBJ2-7	few	TRBD2	CSAVLADFYEQYF	TGCAGCGCTGTTCTAGCGGACTTCTACGAGCAGTACTTC
TRBV3-1	TRBJ1-5	once	NA	CASSQGGSYRNQPQHF	TGTGCCAGCAGCCAAGGAGGGTCATATCGCAATCAGCCCCAGCATTTT
TRBV5-1	TRBJ1-1	few	NA	CASSFGDKGTEAFF	TGCGCCAGCAGCTTTGGCGATAAGGGCACTGAAGCTTTCTTT
TRBV20-1	TRBJ1-1	many	NA	CSASRSFTANTEAFF	TGCAGTGCTAGTAGGAGCTTCACAGCAAACACTGAAGCTTTCTTT
TRBV2	TRBJ2-1	NA	NA	CASSVGSRYNEQFF	TGTGCCAGCAGTGTAGGGAGTAGATACAATGAGCAGTTCTTC
TRBV20-1	TRBJ1-5	NA	NA	CSAKIGMGNQPQHF	TGCAGTGCTAAAATAGGGATGGGCAATCAGCCCCAGCATTTT
TRBV7-6	TRBJ2-1	many	TRBD2	CASSSGTRGYNEQFF	TGTGCCAGCAGCTCCGGGACTAGGGGATACAATGAGCAGTTCTTC
TRBV10-2	TRBJ2-1	NA	TRBD2	CASSEASGHNEQFF	TGCGCCAGCAGTGAGGCTAGCGGTCACAATGAGCAGTTCTTC